This TCR beta chain was observed in a study of cytomegalovirus exposure and HLA in healthy donors. Study results and limitations: The number of N-insertions in an Asian-associated ancestry cluster was reportedly below the 666-donor mean in a later analysis.

It was with 60 Vbeta and 13 Jbeta primers that the PCR ran. Profiling relied on immunoSEQ multiplex PCR, and the TCRdb table lists in-frame clones only, not all of them. The sample shows about 160,000 clones, roughly 80% of them seen only once. Germline CDR1 is MGHRA and CDR2 is YSYEKL. V lost 4 bases to trimming and J lost 2 bases; unmatched junction nucleotides: 7. This CDR3 is built from 15 residues. Turning to this clone: No antigen is known for it.

Sample: PBMCs. The origin of this receptor is a male donor in good health and CMV-seropositive. The chain couples TRBV4-1 to TRBJ1-2; 7 nucleotides match TRBD1. This chain's CDR3 is CASSRTGLLNYGYTF. The DNA for the CDR3 is TGCGCCAGCAGCCGGACAGGACTTTTAAACTATGGCTACACCTTC.